This T cell receptor beta chain derives from a study of blood T cell repertoires in COVID-19. At the level of the study: There were acute and convalescent COVID-19 samples, and they came from the United States, Italy and Spain. From T cells, B-cell-depleted T cells, or PBMCs came the material, which was cDNA or gDNA.

The V end lost 5 bases, the J end lost 5 bases, and 20 bases lay between the germline ends. Germline V gene lookup returns CDR1 SGHTA and CDR2 FQGNSA. This CDR3 comprises 16 residues. Those who participated ranged in age from roughly 18 to 100 years and resided in 24 US areas. Participant reports of clinical history set cohort assignment. Generated by immunoSEQ multiplex PCR, the TCRdb table keeps only in-frame clones and is missing some. The table has about 210,000 clones, 80% seen once. The sample comprised PBMCs or T cells enriched from blood (not recorded which). This TCR came from a man aged 30 to 39 with acute COVID-19. The chain is built from TRBV7-2 and TRBJ2-3; D is possibly TRBD2 (7 bases). CDR3 loop: CASSRGGGGPGDTQYF. CDR3 coding DNA: TGTGCCAGCAGCCGCGGAGGGGGGGGGCCCGGAGATACGCAGTATTTT. Variable domain in full (rest from reference TRBV7-2 and TRBJ2-3): GAGVSQSPSNKVTEKGKDVELRCDPISGHTALYWYRQSLGQGLEFLIYFQGNSAPDKSGLPSDRFSAERTGGSVSTLTIQRTQQEDSAVYLCASSRGGGGPGDTQYFGPGTRLTVL.